One sample yielded the 17 T cell receptor beta chains listed below, sequenced in a study of TIL therapy for anti-PD-1-resistant metastatic lung cancer. This was the immunoSEQ v3 assay. Clones were read by immunoSEQ multiplex PCR, and TCRdb kept only the in-frame ones, dropping some. The sample includes roughly 60,000 clones, around 79% seen only once; the top ten take 1.5% to 2%. Documented time point: pre-treatment sample, taken before nivolumab and TIL therapy. The sequences come from blood, collected at baseline. The receptors originated from a person aged 25 to 80 with non-small cell lung cancer.

J is TRBJ2-7 and V is TRBV28; 9 bases agree with TRBD1. The CDR3 runs 16 residues. CDR1 is MDHEN, CDR2 SYDVKM, per germline. Germline trimming cut 7 bases from V and 0 bases from J; bases unmatched to any gene: 10. The CDR3 DNA is TGTGCCAGCACAGATACTAGACAGGGGGTCTCCTACGAGCAGTACTTC. Amino acids: CASTDTRQGVSYEQYF.

This chain connects TRBV5-6 to TRBJ1-3, with D hard to call. The CDR3 is made up of 15 amino acids. Germline-derived CDR1 and CDR2 are SGHDT and YYEEEE. With 3 bases removed from V and 0 bases from J, the gap between germline ends came to 10 bases. CDR3: CASSYDTGSGNTIYF. The CDR3 region has the DNA TGTGCCAGCAGCTACGACACCGGCTCTGGAAACACCATATATTTT.

In nucleotides, the CDR3 is TGTGCCAGCAGCTTAAATTCGGGGGGTAATTCACCCCTCCACTTT. The encoded protein is CASSLNSGGNSPLHF. This rearrangement joins TRBV7-2 to TRBJ1-6, with a tentative D call TRBD1 (5 bases). The CDR3 is 15 amino acids. Trimming removed 2 bases from V and 6 bases from J, with 11 bases in between. Germline V gives CDR1 SGHTA, CDR2 FQGNSA.

The chain uses TRBV2 and TRBJ1-2; D not certain. Trimming stripped 7 bases from V and 1 base from J, with 10 bases between. CDR3 size: 13 residues. Germline values: CDR1 SNHLY, CDR2 FYNNEI. The CDR3 protein is CASKASNNYGYTF. As DNA, the CDR3 is TGTGCCAGCAAGGCCTCAAATAACTATGGCTACACCTTC.

The chain has TRBV7-9 and TRBJ2-3, with TRBD1 identical over 8 bases. With 1 base clipped from V and 7 bases from J, the junction kept 4 bases outside the gene matches. The CDR3 is 14 residues long. Germline V CDR1 and CDR2: SEHNR, FQNEAQ (reference sequence). The CDR3 is CASSLGQGTNTQYF. As DNA, the CDR3 is TGTGCCAGCAGCTTAGGACAGGGGACGAATACGCAGTATTTT.

The J gene is TRBJ1-5, the V gene TRBV27, with unresolved D. Trimming cost V 6 bases and J 3 bases, with 15 bases left between them. This CDR3 contains 15 residues. CDR1 and CDR2 (germline): MNHEY, SMNVEV (reference sequence). CDR3 nucleotide sequence: TGTGCCAGCAGGGTGGGGTCGGGATTCAATCAGCCCCAGCATTTT. Translating it yields CASRVGSGFNQPQHF.

The V gene is TRBV11-3, the J gene TRBJ2-1; 8 bases are a match to TRBD2. The CDR3 is 15 amino acids. With V trimmed by 5 bases and J by 7 bases, 10 bases remained unmatched. In germline, CDR1 is SGHNT, CDR2 YENEEA. The CDR3 loop is CASSPAGTSFNEQFF. The CDR3, as DNA: TGTGCCAGCAGCCCCGCCGGGACTAGTTTTAATGAGCAGTTCTTC.

J is TRBJ1-2 and V is TRBV10-3; 7 nucleotides agree with TRBD1. CDR3 length: 13 amino acids. The V gene end was trimmed by 4 bases and the J gene end by 4 bases; junction bases not matched to a gene: 3. Germline V lookup: CDR1 ENHRY, CDR2 SYGVKD. As DNA, the CDR3 is TGTGCCATCAGTGGGGGGACAGCCTATGGCTACACCTTC. Residues: CAISGGTAYGYTF.

This clone was detected once. The gene calls are TRBV11-3 and TRBJ2-4; no definite D call. Trimming removed 0 bases at V and 2 bases at J, with 17 bases between. This CDR3 is built from 18 residues. Germline V gives CDR1 SGHNT, CDR2 YENEEA. The CDR3 here is CASSLDQGGSFSKNIQYF. DNA of the CDR3: TGTGCCAGCAGCTTAGATCAAGGTGGCAGCTTTTCCAAAAACATTCAGTACTTC.

The chain has TRBV4-2 and TRBJ2-2; 8 bases match TRBD1. Germline V gene sequence: CDR1 LGHNA, CDR2 YNFKEQ. The V segment lost 4 bases and the J segment 4 bases; nucleotides outside the gene matches: 5. The CDR3 is 15 residues long. CDR3 loop: CASSPRDRSTGELFF. For the CDR3, the DNA is TGTGCCAGCAGCCCCCGGGACAGGAGCACCGGGGAGCTGTTTTTT.

V gene TRBV5-6 combines with J gene TRBJ1-2; D remains ambiguous. Germline CDR1 is SGHDT and CDR2 is YYEEEE. The CDR3 sequence is 15 residues long. With 4 bases removed from V and 3 bases from J, the gap between germline ends came to 16 bases. Written as DNA, the CDR3 is TGTGCCAGCAGCGAAGAGGGCCGGCGGCACTATGGCTACACCTTC. It codes for CASSEEGRRHYGYTF.

The CDR3 reads CASRQTLGNTIYF. DNA of the CDR3: TGTGCCAGTCGACAGACCCTCGGAAACACCATATATTTT. J is TRBJ1-3 and V is TRBV19; D is perhaps TRBD1 (5 bases). CDR1 LNHDA and CDR2 SQIVND come from the germline V gene (reference sequence). The CDR3 runs 13 residues. V dropped 8 bases and J dropped 4 bases, with 12 bases sitting between them. Full variable domain (remainder filled in from reference TRBV19 and TRBJ1-3): DGGITQSPKYLFRKEGQNVTLSCEQNLNHDAMYWYRQDPGQGLRLIYYSQIVNDFQKGDIAEGYSVSREKKESFPLTVTSAQKNPTAFYLCASRQTLGNTIYFGEGSWLTVV.

The gene calls are TRBV19 and TRBJ1-3; 8 nucleotides align to TRBD1. The CDR3 has 18 amino acids. Germline V CDR1 and CDR2: LNHDA, SQIVND (reference sequence). Losses at the gene ends were 5 bases for V and 0 bases for J; bases not matched to a gene: 12. The CDR3 region is CASSPGQGPLRSGNTIYF. CDR3 sequence (DNA): TGTGCCAGTAGTCCCGGACAGGGCCCGCTCCGCTCTGGAAACACCATATATTTT.

The V gene is TRBV9, the J gene TRBJ1-2, with a tentative D call TRBD1 (5 bases). V was clipped by 0 bases and J by 4 bases, with 10 bases between them. CDR3 length: 14 amino acids. Germline CDR1 reads SGDLS; CDR2 reads YYNGEE. DNA for the CDR3: TGTGCCAGCAGCGTAGGGGGCTTGGTCTATGGCTACACCTTC. It encodes CASSVGGLVYGYTF.

Only a few counts were recorded for this clone. This sequence joins TRBV7-9 and TRBJ1-2, with unresolved D. With 11 bases removed from V and 6 bases from J, the gap between germline ends came to 19 bases. This CDR3 spans 13 amino acids. Germline lookup yields CDR1 SEHNR and CDR2 FQNEAQ (reference sequence). CDR3 coding DNA: TGTGCCTCGTGGTGGCAGGAGACTGATGGCTACACCTTC. This codes for CASWWQETDGYTF. The whole variable domain, filled in from reference TRBV7-9 and TRBJ1-2, reads DTGVSQNPRHKITKRGQNVTFRCDPISEHNRLYWYRQTLGQGPEFLTYFQNEAQLEKSRLLSDRFSAERPKGSFSTLEIQRTEQGDSAMYLCASWWQETDGYTFGSGTRLTVV.

The chain joins TRBV28 to TRBJ1-2; 8 bases match TRBD1. Germline V lookup: CDR1 MDHEN, CDR2 SYDVKM. J was trimmed by 3 bases and V by 6 bases; bases with no gene match: 12. The CDR3 extends over 16 amino acids. This CDR3 is CASRYDRGAGDYGYTF. Written as DNA, the CDR3 is TGTGCCAGCAGGTACGACAGGGGCGCCGGGGACTATGGCTACACCTTC.

Only a few counts were recorded for this clone. The chain is built from TRBV10-3 and TRBJ2-1; 13 nucleotides line up with TRBD2. Germline lookup yields CDR1 ENHRY and CDR2 SYGVKD. The length of the CDR3 is 16 residues. V lost 3 bases to trimming and J lost 6 bases; unmatched junction nucleotides: 5. This chain's CDR3 is CAISDLGTSGINEQFF. In nucleotides, the CDR3 is TGTGCCATCAGTGACCTAGGGACTAGCGGGATCAATGAGCAGTTCTTC.